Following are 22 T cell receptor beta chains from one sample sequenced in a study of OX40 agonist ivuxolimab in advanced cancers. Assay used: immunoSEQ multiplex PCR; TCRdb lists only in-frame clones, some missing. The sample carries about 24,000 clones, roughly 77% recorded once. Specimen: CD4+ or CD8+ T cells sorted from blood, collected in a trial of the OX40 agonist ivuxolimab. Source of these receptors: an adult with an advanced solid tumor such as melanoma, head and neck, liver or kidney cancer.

In DNA form, the CDR3 reads TGTGCCAGCGGCTACTCCTACGAGCAGTACTTC. Its translation: CASGYSYEQYF. The V call is TRBV28, the J call TRBJ2-7, with D unresolved. The CDR3 runs 11 residues. Trimming took 8 bases from V and 0 from J, leaving 5 bases between them. The V gene's germline CDR1 is MDHEN and CDR2 SYDVKM.

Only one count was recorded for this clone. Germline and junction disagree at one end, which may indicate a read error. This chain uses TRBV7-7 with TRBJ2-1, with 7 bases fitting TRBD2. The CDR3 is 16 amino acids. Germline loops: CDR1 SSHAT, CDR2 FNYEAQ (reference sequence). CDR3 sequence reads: CASSLEAGARYNEQFF. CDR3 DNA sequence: TGTGCTAGCAGCTTAGAGGCGGGAGCGAGGTACAATGAGCAGTTCTTC.

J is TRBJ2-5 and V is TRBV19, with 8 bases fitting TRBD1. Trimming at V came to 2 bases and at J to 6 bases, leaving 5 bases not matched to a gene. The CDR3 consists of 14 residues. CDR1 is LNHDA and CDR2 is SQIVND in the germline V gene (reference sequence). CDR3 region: CASSISGQGQTQYF. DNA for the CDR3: TGTGCCAGTAGTATAAGCGGACAGGGACAGACCCAGTACTTC.

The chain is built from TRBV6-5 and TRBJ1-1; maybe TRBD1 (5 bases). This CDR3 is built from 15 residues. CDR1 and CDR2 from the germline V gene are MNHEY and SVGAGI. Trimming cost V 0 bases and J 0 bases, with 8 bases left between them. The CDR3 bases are TGTGCCAGCAGTTACTCGGGGCAACTGAACACTGAAGCTTTCTTT. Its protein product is CASSYSGQLNTEAFF.

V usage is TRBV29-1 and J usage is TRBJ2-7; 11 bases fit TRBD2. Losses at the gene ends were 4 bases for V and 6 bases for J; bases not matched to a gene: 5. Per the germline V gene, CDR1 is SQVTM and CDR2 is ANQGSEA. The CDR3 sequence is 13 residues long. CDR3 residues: CSVATSGVFEQYF. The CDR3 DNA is TGCAGCGTTGCGACTAGCGGGGTATTCGAGCAGTACTTC.

The CDR3 region has the DNA TGTGCCAGCAGCCAAGACATGGAAAGGTTTTTT. Translated: CASSQDMERFF. The chain joins TRBV14 to TRBJ1-4; D gene ambiguous. Trimming pared 0 bases from V and 16 bases from J, leaving 9 bases between. This CDR3 has 11 amino acids. CDR1 is SGHDN, CDR2 FVKESK, per germline.

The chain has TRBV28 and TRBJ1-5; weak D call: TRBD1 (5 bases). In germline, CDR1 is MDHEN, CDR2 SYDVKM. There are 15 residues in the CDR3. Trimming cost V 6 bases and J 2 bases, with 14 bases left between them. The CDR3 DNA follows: TGTGCCAGCAGCTTGGGACGTCGGGGCAATCAGCCCCAGCATTTT. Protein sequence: CASSLGRRGNQPQHF. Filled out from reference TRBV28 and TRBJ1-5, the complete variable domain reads DVKVTQSSRYLVKRTGEKVFLECVQDMDHENMFWYRQDPGLGLRLIYFSYDVKMKEKGDIPEGYSVSREKKERFSLILESASTNQTSMYLCASSLGRRGNQPQHFGDGTRLSIL.

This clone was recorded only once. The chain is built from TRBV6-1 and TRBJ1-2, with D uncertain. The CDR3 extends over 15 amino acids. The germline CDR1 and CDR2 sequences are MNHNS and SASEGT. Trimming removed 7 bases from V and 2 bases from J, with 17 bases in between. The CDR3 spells CASTLKGGQNYGYTF. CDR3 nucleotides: TGTGCCAGCACCCTGAAAGGCGGGCAGAACTATGGCTACACCTTC.

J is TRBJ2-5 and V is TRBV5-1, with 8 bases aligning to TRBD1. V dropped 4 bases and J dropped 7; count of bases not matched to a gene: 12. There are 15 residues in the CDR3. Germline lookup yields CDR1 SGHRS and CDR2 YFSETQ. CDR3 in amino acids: CASSPRQGIGGTQYF. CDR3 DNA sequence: TGCGCCAGCAGCCCAAGACAGGGGATAGGGGGGACCCAGTACTTC. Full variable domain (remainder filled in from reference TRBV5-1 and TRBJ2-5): KAGVTQTPRYLIKTRGQQVTLSCSPISGHRSVSWYQQTPGQGLQFLFEYFSETQRNKGNFPGRFSGRQFSNSRSEMNVSTLELGDSALYLCASSPRQGIGGTQYFGPGTRLLVL.

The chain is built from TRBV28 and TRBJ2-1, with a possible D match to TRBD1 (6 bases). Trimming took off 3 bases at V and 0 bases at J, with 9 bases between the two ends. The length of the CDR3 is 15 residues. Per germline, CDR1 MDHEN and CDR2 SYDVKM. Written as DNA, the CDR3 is TGTGCCAGCAGTTTCAGGGGAAGCTCCTACAATGAGCAGTTCTTC. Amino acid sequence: CASSFRGSSYNEQFF.

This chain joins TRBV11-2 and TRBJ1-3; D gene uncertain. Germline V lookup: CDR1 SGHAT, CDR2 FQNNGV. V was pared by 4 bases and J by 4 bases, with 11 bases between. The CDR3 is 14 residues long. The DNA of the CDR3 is TGTGCCAGCAGCTCAGGACCGGGGGGAAACACCATATATTTT. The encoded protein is CASSSGPGGNTIYF.

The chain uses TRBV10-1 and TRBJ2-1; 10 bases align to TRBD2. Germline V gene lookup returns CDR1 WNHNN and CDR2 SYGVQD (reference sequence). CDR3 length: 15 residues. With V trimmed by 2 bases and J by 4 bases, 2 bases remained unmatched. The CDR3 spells CASSESGGAYNEQFF. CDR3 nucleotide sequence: TGCGCCAGCAGTGAGAGCGGGGGGGCGTACAATGAGCAGTTCTTC.

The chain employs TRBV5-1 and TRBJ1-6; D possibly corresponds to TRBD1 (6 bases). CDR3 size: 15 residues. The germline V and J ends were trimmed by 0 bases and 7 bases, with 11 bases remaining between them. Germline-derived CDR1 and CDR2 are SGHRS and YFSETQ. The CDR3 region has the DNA TGCGCCAGCAGCTTGGCTGCAGGGGAGAATTCACCCCTCCACTTT. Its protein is CASSLAAGENSPLHF.

CDR3 bases: TGTGCCAGCAGCCTGACAGGGAGGGCCACTGGGGCCAACGTCCTGACTTTC. This encodes CASSLTGRATGANVLTF. The chain has TRBV5-6 and TRBJ2-6; perhaps D is TRBD1 or TRBD2 (7 bases each). The ends were cut back, 4 bases at V and 2 bases at J, with 16 bases in the middle. The CDR3 is made up of 17 amino acids. Per the germline V gene, CDR1 is SGHDT and CDR2 is YYEEEE.

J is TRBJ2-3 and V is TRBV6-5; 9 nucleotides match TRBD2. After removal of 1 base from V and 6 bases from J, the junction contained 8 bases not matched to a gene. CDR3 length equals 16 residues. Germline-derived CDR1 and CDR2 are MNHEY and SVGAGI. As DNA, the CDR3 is TGTGCCAGCAGTTACTACCTGGGCGGGAGGGTTGATACGCAGTATTTT. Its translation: CASSYYLGGRVDTQYF.

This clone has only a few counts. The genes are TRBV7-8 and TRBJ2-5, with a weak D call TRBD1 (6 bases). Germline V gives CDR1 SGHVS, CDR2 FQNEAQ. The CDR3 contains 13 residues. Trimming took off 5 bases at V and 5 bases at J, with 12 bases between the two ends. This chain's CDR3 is CASSVDRFETQYF. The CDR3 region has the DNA TGTGCCAGCAGCGTAGACAGGTTTGAGACCCAGTACTTC.

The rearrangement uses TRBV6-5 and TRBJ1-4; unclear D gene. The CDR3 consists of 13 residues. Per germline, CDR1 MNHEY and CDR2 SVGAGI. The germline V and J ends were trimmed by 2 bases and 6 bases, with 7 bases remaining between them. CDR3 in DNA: TGTGCCAGCAGTTACCGCCGGGATGAAAAACTGTTTTTT. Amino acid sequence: CASSYRRDEKLFF.

The CDR3 reads CASRNSLSNEQFF. DNA of the CDR3: TGTGCCAGTAGAAACAGCTTAAGCAATGAGCAGTTCTTC. The chain employs TRBV19 and TRBJ2-1; no clear D. V lost 6 bases and J lost 6, with 12 bases in between. The CDR3 has 13 residues. Looked up from germline, CDR1 is LNHDA and CDR2 is SQIVND (reference sequence).

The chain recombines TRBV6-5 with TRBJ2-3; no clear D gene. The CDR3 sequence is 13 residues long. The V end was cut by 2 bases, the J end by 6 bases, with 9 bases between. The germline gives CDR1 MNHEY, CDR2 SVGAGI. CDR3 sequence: CASSYTRGDTQYF. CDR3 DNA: TGTGCCAGCAGTTACACCCGTGGGGATACGCAGTATTTT.

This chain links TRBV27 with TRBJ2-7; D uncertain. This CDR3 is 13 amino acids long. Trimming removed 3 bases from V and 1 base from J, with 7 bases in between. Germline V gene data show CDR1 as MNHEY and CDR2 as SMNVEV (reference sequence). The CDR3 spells CASSFLQSYEQYF. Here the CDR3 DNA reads TGTGCCAGCAGTTTTTTACAGTCCTACGAGCAGTACTTC.

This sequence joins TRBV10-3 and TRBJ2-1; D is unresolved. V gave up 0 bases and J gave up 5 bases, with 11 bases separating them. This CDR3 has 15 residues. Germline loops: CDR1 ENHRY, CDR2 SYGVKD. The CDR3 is CAISESASLNNEQFF. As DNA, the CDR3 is TGTGCCATCAGTGAGTCGGCCTCCCTGAACAATGAGCAGTTCTTC.

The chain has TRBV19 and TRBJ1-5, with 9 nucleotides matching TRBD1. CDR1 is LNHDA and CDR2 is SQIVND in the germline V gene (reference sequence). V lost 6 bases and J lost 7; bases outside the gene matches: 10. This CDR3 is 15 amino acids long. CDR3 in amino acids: CASRGQGVGRQPQHF. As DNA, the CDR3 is TGTGCCAGTAGGGGACAGGGAGTGGGACGACAGCCCCAGCATTTT. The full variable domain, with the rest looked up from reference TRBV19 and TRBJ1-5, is DGGITQSPKYLFRKEGQNVTLSCEQNLNHDAMYWYRQDPGQGLRLIYYSQIVNDFQKGDIAEGYSVSREKKESFPLTVTSAQKNPTAFYLCASRGQGVGRQPQHFGDGTRLSIL.